Below, 32 T cell receptor beta chains from the same sample are listed, as sequenced in a study of prognosis after radiotherapy for stage I lung cancer. The study amplified the TCR beta CDR3 region from genomic DNA. This amplification was carried out by two rounds of multiplex PCR. First-round PCR amplification was performed with primers specific to each TRBV and TRBJ gene. TCRdb reanalysed the multiplex PCR reads using MiXCR and keeps one entry per CDR3 protein. The sample has 20,000 to 30,000 distinct CDR3 sequences, about two fifths seen once. Sequences were derived from PBMCs, sampled before or after stereotactic body radiation therapy (not recorded which). The receptors stem from a donor aged 50 or older with non-small cell lung cancer.

With respect to this clonotype: Given a much more abundant clone one base away, this may be a read error. The gene calls are TRBV4-2 and TRBJ2-1; D remains ambiguous. CDR3 length equals 14 residues. Germline loops: CDR1 LGHNA, CDR2 YNFKEQ. V gave up 4 bases and J gave up 6 bases, with 13 bases separating them. The CDR3 region has the DNA TGTGCCAGCAGCCTTGGCGACACATCCAATGAGCAGTTCTTC. Protein: CASSLGDTSNEQFF.

The rearrangement links TRBV6-9 to TRBJ2-7; D unresolved. This CDR3 has 13 residues. In germline, CDR1 is MNHGY, CDR2 SVAAGI. V lost 3 bases and J lost 7, with 13 bases in between. CDR3 nucleotide sequence: TGTGCCAGCAGTTACCGAGGTTTTGGGGAGCAGTACTTC. This codes for CASSYRGFGEQYF.

This clonotype was seen at least ten times. The chain uses TRBV19 and TRBJ1-5; D is unresolved. Germline values: CDR1 LNHDA, CDR2 SQIVND (reference sequence). This CDR3 is 12 amino acids long. V was pared by 7 bases and J by 1 base, with 5 bases between. The CDR3 reads CASKPSNQPQHF. CDR3 in DNA: TGTGCCAGTAAACCGAGCAATCAGCCCCAGCATTTT.

This clonotype is deemed medium-sized. The chain carries TRBV28 and TRBJ2-1; 7 bases agree with TRBD2. Losses at the gene ends were 2 bases for V and 9 bases for J; bases not matched to a gene: 10. CDR1 is MDHEN, CDR2 SYDVKM, per germline. This CDR3 contains 15 residues. The CDR3, as DNA: TGTGCCAGCAGTTTACTGGCGGGAGCTCGGGCTGAGCAGTTCTTC. It yields the protein CASSLLAGARAEQFF.

The chain recombines TRBV27 with TRBJ2-5, with 9 bases identical to TRBD1. Per the germline V gene, CDR1 is MNHEY and CDR2 is SMNVEV (reference sequence). The V and J ends lost 4 bases and 10 bases, in that order; junction bases with no gene match: 13. This CDR3 is built from 15 residues. The CDR3 coding sequence is TGTGCCAGCAGTTCAGGACAGGGGTGGGGAGATATCCAGTACTTC. Its translation is CASSSGQGWGDIQYF.

Note on this clonotype: A far larger clone is off by one base, so a read error is likely. The chain couples TRBV12-3 or TRBV12-4 to TRBJ2-7; 8 bases match TRBD1. The J call is uncertain, as TRBJ2-5 better fits the DNA end. The CDR3 is 17 residues long. The CDR3 region is CASSFRGGTGVQETQYF. The CDR3, as DNA: TGTGCCAGCAGTTTTAGAGGGGGGACAGGTGTGCAAGAGACCCAGTACTTC.

At least ten counts were recorded for this clonotype. The J gene is TRBJ1-2, the V gene TRBV9; D is uncertain. V lost 2 bases and J 8 bases, leaving 22 bases between the germline ends. From germline, CDR1 is SGDLS and CDR2 YYNGEE. The CDR3 covers 16 residues. This chain's CDR3 is CASSVFSGYPGPGYTF. For the CDR3, the DNA is TGTGCCAGCAGCGTCTTCTCCGGGTACCCCGGACCGGGCTACACCTTC. The full variable domain, rest sourced from reference TRBV9 and TRBJ1-2, is DSGVTQTPKHLITATGQRVTLRCSPRSGDLSVYWYQQSLDQGLQFLIQYYNGEERAKGNILERFSAQQFPDLHSELNLSSLELGDSALYFCASSVFSGYPGPGYTFGSGTRLTVV.

The gene calls are TRBV28 and TRBJ1-5, with unresolved D. Trimming left V 5 bases short and J 9 bases short, with 11 bases between. Germline CDR1 and CDR2: MDHEN and SYDVKM. The CDR3 extends over 12 amino acids. The CDR3 sequence: CASSPPRGPQHF. In DNA form, the CDR3 reads TGTGCCAGCAGTCCCCCCCGAGGGCCCCAGCATTTT.

This clonotype has a count of ten or more. The DNA of the CDR3 is TGTGCCAGCAGTTTAATGGGGGCGCGGGAGGGACAAGAGACCCAGTACTTC. It codes for CASSLMGAREGQETQYF. The chain has TRBV28 and TRBJ2-5; 9 positions agree with TRBD2. V lost 2 bases and J lost 2; bases outside the gene matches: 9. Germline assignment: CDR1 MDHEN and CDR2 SYDVKM. This CDR3 is 17 amino acids long.

This clonotype occurred a few times. It differs at one base from a far larger clone, so likely a read error. The chain combines TRBV6-6 with TRBJ1-1, with D possibly TRBD1 on 6 matching bases. The CDR3 is 13 residues long. CDR1 is MNHNY, CDR2 SVGAGI, per germline (reference sequence). The CDR3 bases are TGTGCCAGCAGTTACTCACAGGGCACTGAAGCTTCCTTT. Translation gives CASSYSQGTEASF.

Comment on this clonotype: A far bigger clonotype differs at one base, so this is likely a read error. The V gene is TRBV6-2 or TRBV6-3, the J gene TRBJ1-6; 7 nucleotides agree with TRBD1. CDR3 length equals 17 residues. Germline V lookup: CDR1 MNHEY, CDR2 SVGEGT. CDR3 sequence: CASGLIWDRRYNSPLNF. The CDR3, as DNA: TGTGCCAGCGGTCTTATCTGGGACAGACGCTATAATTCACCCCTCAACTTT.

This clonotype was recorded at least ten times. The V gene is TRBV15, the J gene TRBJ2-1, with D perhaps given as TRBD1 or TRBD2 (5 bases each). Trimming cost V 0 bases and J 9 bases, with 18 bases left between them. Per the germline V gene, CDR1 is LNHNV and CDR2 is YYDKDF (reference sequence). This CDR3 has 16 amino acids. CDR3 DNA sequence: TGTGCCACCAGCAGAGACCCCTCAAGGGGCGGAGGTGAGCAGTTCTTC. This translates into CATSRDPSRGGGEQFF.

The chain combines TRBV7-2 with TRBJ1-2, with 8 bases lining up with TRBD1. V lost 3 bases and J lost 4; bases outside the gene matches: 7. This CDR3 region has 15 residues. Germline CDR1 SGHTA, CDR2 FQGNSA. The CDR3: CASSLTGVVGYGYTF. CDR3 DNA: TGTGCCAGCAGCTTGACAGGGGTCGTGGGCTATGGCTACACCTTC.

This clonotype was seen repeatedly, ten times or more. This chain connects TRBV2 to TRBJ1-4, with D perhaps TRBD1 (5 bases). Germline assignment: CDR1 SNHLY and CDR2 FYNNEI. Trimming stripped 6 bases from V and 5 bases from J, with 13 bases between. CDR3 size: 14 residues. The CDR3 region has the DNA TGTGCCAGCAGCGACAGAGTATCGAATGAAAAACTGTTTTTT. Its protein is CASSDRVSNEKLFF.

This clonotype was seen many times. V gene TRBV9 combines with J gene TRBJ1-6, with 8 positions matching TRBD1. The V and J ends lost 0 bases and 7 bases, in that order; junction bases with no gene match: 0. In germline, CDR1 is SGDLS, CDR2 YYNGEE. There are 14 residues in the CDR3. In nucleotides, the CDR3 is TGTGCCAGCAGCGTAGGACAGGGGAATTCACCCCTCCACTTT. Protein: CASSVGQGNSPLHF.

This clonotype has a handful of counts. This chain joins TRBV27 and TRBJ2-1; D not resolved. Germline V gene lookup returns CDR1 MNHEY and CDR2 SMNVEV (reference sequence). The CDR3 is 13 amino acids. Trimming shortened V by 6 bases and J by 3 bases, and 9 bases separated the two germline ends. DNA of the CDR3: TGTGCCAGCAGCCGACCCAACTACAATGAGCAGTTCTTC. Protein product: CASSRPNYNEQFF.

In this sample, this clonotype turned up many times. This chain uses TRBV12-3 or TRBV12-4 with TRBJ1-4; D is unclear. Deletions cut 5 bases from V and 2 bases from J, with 9 bases between. The CDR3 contains 14 residues. The CDR3, as DNA: TGTGCCAGCAGTCCCATGGGGACTAATGAAAAACTGTTTTTT. It codes for CASSPMGTNEKLFF.

By proportion, this clonotype is large (0.1 to 1%). The junction does not match germline at one end; this may be a read error. V gene TRBV5-1 combines with J gene TRBJ1-2, with D unresolved. Germline V gene data show CDR1 as SGHRS and CDR2 as YFSETQ. The CDR3 consists of 13 residues. CDR3 residues: CASSLVDLYGYTF. For the CDR3, the DNA is TGTGCCAGCAGCTTAGTCGATCTCTATGGCTACACCTTC.

Of note for this clonotype: With a far larger clone one base away, a read error is the likely cause. V and J are TRBV6-9 and TRBJ2-1, with 10 bases fitting TRBD1. CDR1 and CDR2 (germline): MNHGY, SVAAGI. J was trimmed by 10 bases and V by 3 bases; bases with no gene match: 9. CDR3 length equals 15 residues. CDR3 nucleotide sequence: TGTGCCAGCAGTTACCCTCCGGGACAGGGGTACGAGCAGTTCTTC. Protein sequence: CASSYPPGQGYEQFF.

This clonotype was observed at least ten times. The chain uses TRBV9 and TRBJ2-5, with D perhaps TRBD1 (5 bases). Germline V gene data show CDR1 as SGDLS and CDR2 as YYNGEE. CDR3 length: 14 amino acids. Trimming took off 4 bases at V and 5 bases at J, with 15 bases between the two ends. The DNA of the CDR3 is TGTGCCAGCAGCTTACGAACAGGACCGGAGACCCAGTACTTC. Residues: CASSLRTGPETQYF.

In its sample, this clonotype was seen many times. This chain links TRBV6-5 with TRBJ1-1; weak D call: TRBD1 (5 bases). Deletions cut 0 bases from V and 0 bases from J, with 14 bases between. CDR1 is MNHEY, CDR2 SVGAGI, per germline. The CDR3 has 17 residues. CDR3 in DNA: TGTGCCAGCAGTTACTCGTTGGACACAAGAGTGAACACTGAAGCTTTCTTT. This codes for CASSYSLDTRVNTEAFF.

This clonotype rates as medium-sized (0.01 to 0.1%). At one boundary the junction diverges from the germline segment, which might be a read error. J is TRBJ1-6 and V is TRBV19; no clear D. The CDR3 runs to 15 residues. Germline CDR1 is LNHDA and CDR2 is SQIVND (reference sequence). For the CDR3, the DNA is TGTGCCACTAGTAGTTCCCCCCTCCTGGGATCACCCCTCCACTTT. Translated, it gives CATSSSPLLGSPLHF.

This clonotype was recorded at least ten times. This chain links TRBV7-2 with TRBJ2-7; TRBD2 agrees at 14 bases. The CDR3 contains 17 residues. Germline V gene sequence: CDR1 SGHTA, CDR2 FQGNSA. V lost 1 base and J lost 2; bases outside the gene matches: 4. The CDR3 here is CASSLVGTSGSPYEQYF. In DNA form, the CDR3 reads TGTGCCAGCAGCTTAGTTGGGACTAGCGGGAGCCCCTACGAGCAGTACTTC. The full variable domain, rest sourced from reference TRBV7-2 and TRBJ2-7, is GAGVSQSPSNKVTEKGKDVELRCDPISGHTALYWYRQSLGQGLEFLIYFQGNSAPDKSGLPSDRFSAERTGGSVSTLTIQRTQQEDSAVYLCASSLVGTSGSPYEQYFGPGTRLTVT.

The sample holds many counts of this clonotype. V usage is TRBV7-9 and J usage is TRBJ2-3; D remains ambiguous. The CDR3 extends over 15 amino acids. Germline values: CDR1 SEHNR, CDR2 FQNEAQ (reference sequence). Trimming took 5 bases from V and 1 from J, leaving 13 bases between them. This chain's CDR3 is CASSPGGSGTDTQYF. The CDR3 nucleotides read TGTGCCAGCAGCCCCGGCGGCAGCGGCACAGATACGCAGTATTTT.

This chain joins TRBV20-1 and TRBJ2-7; D possibly corresponds to TRBD2 (5 bases). The germline V gene encodes CDR1 DFQATT and CDR2 SNEGSKA (reference sequence). The V end lost 4 bases, the J end lost 6 bases, and 13 bases lay between the germline ends. CDR3 length: 12 residues. The CDR3 coding sequence is TGCAGTGCTAATGGGGAGTTCCTCGAGCAGTACTTC. This translates into CSANGEFLEQYF.

This clonotype was counted many times. V gene TRBV9 combines with J gene TRBJ1-1, with D possibly being TRBD1 (5 bases). This CDR3 comprises 15 residues. Germline CDR1 reads SGDLS; CDR2 reads YYNGEE. Deletions cut 0 bases from V and 4 bases from J, with 13 bases between. In nucleotides, the CDR3 is TGTGCCAGCAGCGTAGGGGACTCAGTTTTCACTGAAGCTTTCTTT. The encoded protein is CASSVGDSVFTEAFF.

Concerning this clonotype itself: A far larger clone is a single base away, which makes a read error likely. V gene TRBV6-4 combines with J gene TRBJ1-1; D remains ambiguous. There are 17 residues in the CDR3. Germline CDR1 reads MRHNA; CDR2 reads SNTAGT. CDR3 nucleotides: TGTGCCAGCAGTTACTCGTTGAACACAAGAGTGAACACTGAAGCTTTCTTT. Translated, it gives CASSYSLNTRVNTEAFF.

The V gene is TRBV4-1, the J gene TRBJ2-1; 13 positions agree with TRBD2. CDR3 length: 18 residues. V trimming: 0 bases; J trimming: 4 bases; junction bases outside the gene matches: 6. The germline gives CDR1 MGHRA, CDR2 YSYEKL. CDR3 protein: CASSQEALAGGMYNEQFF. The CDR3, as DNA: TGCGCCAGCAGCCAAGAGGCACTAGCGGGAGGGATGTACAATGAGCAGTTCTTC.

This clonotype was seen repeatedly, ten times or more. This chain links TRBV12-3 or TRBV12-4 with TRBJ2-3, with D possibly matching TRBD1 (5 bases). Trimming took 8 bases from V and 6 from J, leaving 12 bases between them. The CDR3 loop spans 12 amino acids. The CDR3 nucleotides are TGTGCCAGCCTCAGGGCCTTGGATACGCAGTATTTT. Protein: CASLRALDTQYF.

In this sample, this clonotype turned up once. The chain recombines TRBV6-4 with TRBJ2-7; TRBD2 matches at 10 bases. Germline lookup yields CDR1 MRHNA and CDR2 SNTAGT. Unmatched junction bases numbered 14, after V lost 5 bases and J lost 7 bases. The CDR3 has 16 residues. The CDR3 is CASSSHSSGRAGEQYF. The CDR3 DNA reads TGTGCCAGCAGTTCACACTCGAGCGGGAGGGCAGGGGAGCAGTACTTC.

In this sample, this clonotype is medium-sized. CDR3: CASSLGVVYNEQFF. CDR3 sequence (DNA): TGTGCCAGCAGTTTAGGGGTGGTCTACAATGAGCAGTTCTTC. This chain links TRBV27 with TRBJ2-1; no clear D gene. CDR3 length: 14 amino acids. Per the germline V gene, CDR1 is MNHEY and CDR2 is SMNVEV (reference sequence). V was pared by 2 bases and J by 3 bases, with 8 bases between.

The table lists this clonotype with many counts. This sequence joins TRBV7-9 and TRBJ2-7; 7 bases are shared with TRBD1. The CDR3 is made up of 14 amino acids. In germline, CDR1 is SEHNR, CDR2 FQNEAQ (reference sequence). The junction had 3 bases not matched to a gene; V was cut back by 4 bases and J by 0 bases. CDR3 coding DNA: TGTGCCAGCAGCTCCGGGACAGACTCCTACGAGCAGTACTTC. Translated: CASSSGTDSYEQYF.